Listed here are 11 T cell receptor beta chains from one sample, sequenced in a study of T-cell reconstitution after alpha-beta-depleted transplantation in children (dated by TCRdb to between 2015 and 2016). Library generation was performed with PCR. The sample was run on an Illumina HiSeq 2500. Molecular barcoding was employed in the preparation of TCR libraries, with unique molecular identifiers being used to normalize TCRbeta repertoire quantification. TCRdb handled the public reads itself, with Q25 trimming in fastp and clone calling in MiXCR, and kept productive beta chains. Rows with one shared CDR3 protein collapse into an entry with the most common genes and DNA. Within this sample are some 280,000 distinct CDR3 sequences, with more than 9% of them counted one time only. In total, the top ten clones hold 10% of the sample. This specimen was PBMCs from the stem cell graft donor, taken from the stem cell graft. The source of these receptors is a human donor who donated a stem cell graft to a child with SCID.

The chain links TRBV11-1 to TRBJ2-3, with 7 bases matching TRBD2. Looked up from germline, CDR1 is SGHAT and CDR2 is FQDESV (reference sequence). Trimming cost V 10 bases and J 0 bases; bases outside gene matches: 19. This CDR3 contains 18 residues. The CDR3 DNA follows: TGTGCCACCATCACTGGGGCGGGGGACGCCCGGAGCACAGATACGCAGTATTTT. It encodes CATITGAGDARSTDTQYF. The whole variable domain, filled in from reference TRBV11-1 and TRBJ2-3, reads EAEVAQSPRYKITEKSQAVAFWCDPISGHATLYWYRQILGQGPELLVQFQDESVVDDSQLPKDRFSAERLKGVDSTLKIQPAELGDSAMYLCATITGAGDARSTDTQYFGPGTRLTVL.

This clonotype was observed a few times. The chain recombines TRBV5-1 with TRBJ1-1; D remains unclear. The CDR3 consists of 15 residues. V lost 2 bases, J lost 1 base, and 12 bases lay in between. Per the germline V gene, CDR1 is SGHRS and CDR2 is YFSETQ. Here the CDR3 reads CASSLGLTRNTEAFF. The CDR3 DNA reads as TGCGCCAGCAGCTTAGGGCTTACTCGGAACACTGAAGCTTTCTTT.

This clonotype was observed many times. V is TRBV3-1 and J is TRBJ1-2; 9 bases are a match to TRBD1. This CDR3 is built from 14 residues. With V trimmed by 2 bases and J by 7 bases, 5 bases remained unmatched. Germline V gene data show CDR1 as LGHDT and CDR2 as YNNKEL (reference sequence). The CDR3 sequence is CASSQPGQGAGYTF. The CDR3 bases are TGTGCCAGCAGCCAACCGGGACAGGGCGCTGGCTACACCTTC.

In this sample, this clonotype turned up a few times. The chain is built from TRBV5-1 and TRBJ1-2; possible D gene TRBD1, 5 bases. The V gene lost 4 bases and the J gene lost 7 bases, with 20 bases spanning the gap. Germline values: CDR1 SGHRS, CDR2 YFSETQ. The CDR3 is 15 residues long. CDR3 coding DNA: TGCGCCAGCAGCCCCGCCGGGACGGACATCGGTGGCTACACCTTC. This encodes CASSPAGTDIGGYTF.

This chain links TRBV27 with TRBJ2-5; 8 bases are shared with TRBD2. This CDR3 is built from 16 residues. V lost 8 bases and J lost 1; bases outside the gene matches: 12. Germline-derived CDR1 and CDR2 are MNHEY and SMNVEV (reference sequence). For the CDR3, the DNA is TGTGCCAGCCAATCTTCGGCGGGGGGTTTCCAAGAGACCCAGTACTTC. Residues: CASQSSAGGFQETQYF.

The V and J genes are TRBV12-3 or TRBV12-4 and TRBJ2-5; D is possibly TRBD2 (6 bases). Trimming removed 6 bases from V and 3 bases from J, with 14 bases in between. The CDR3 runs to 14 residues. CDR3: CASRGAGQKETQYF. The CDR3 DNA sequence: TGTGCCAGCAGGGGCGCGGGGCAGAAAGAGACCCAGTACTTC.

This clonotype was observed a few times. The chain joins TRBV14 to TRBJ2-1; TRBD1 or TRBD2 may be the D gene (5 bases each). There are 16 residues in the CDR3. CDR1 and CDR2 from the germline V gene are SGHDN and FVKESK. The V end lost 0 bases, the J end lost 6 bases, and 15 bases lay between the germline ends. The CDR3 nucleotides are TGTGCCAGCAGCCAAGACCAGGGAGTAGGAGGCAATGAGCAGTTCTTC. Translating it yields CASSQDQGVGGNEQFF.

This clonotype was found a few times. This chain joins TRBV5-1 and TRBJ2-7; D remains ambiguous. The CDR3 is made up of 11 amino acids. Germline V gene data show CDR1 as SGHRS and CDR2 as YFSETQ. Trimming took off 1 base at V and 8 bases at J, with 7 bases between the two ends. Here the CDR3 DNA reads TGCGCCAGCAGCTTGCAAGACAAGCAGTACTTC. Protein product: CASSLQDKQYF.

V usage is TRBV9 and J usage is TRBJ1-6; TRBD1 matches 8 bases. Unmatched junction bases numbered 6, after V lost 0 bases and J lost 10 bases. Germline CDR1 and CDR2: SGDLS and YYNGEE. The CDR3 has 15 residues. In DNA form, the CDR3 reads TGTGCCAGCAGCGTAGTGGAAACAGGGGGATCACCCCTCCACTTT. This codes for CASSVVETGGSPLHF.

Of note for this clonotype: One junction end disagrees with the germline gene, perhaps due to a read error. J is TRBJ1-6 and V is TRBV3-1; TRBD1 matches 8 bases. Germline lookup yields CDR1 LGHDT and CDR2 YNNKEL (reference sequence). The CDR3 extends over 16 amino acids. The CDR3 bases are TGTGCCAGCAGCCAGGCCCTGACAGGGGTAAGTTCACCCGTCCACTTT. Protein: CASSQALTGVSSPVHF.

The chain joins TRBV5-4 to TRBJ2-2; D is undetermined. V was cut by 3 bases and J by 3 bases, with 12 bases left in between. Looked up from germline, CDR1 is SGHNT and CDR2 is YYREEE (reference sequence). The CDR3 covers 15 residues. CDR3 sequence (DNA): TGTGCCAGCAGCTCACAACGGGTCTACACCGGGGAGCTGTTTTTT. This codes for CASSSQRVYTGELFF. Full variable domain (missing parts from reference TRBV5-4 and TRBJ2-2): ETGVTQSPTHLIKTRGQQVTLRCSSQSGHNTVSWYQQALGQGPQFIFQYYREEENGRGNFPPRFSGLQFPNYSSELNVNALELDDSALYLCASSSQRVYTGELFFGEGSRLTVL.